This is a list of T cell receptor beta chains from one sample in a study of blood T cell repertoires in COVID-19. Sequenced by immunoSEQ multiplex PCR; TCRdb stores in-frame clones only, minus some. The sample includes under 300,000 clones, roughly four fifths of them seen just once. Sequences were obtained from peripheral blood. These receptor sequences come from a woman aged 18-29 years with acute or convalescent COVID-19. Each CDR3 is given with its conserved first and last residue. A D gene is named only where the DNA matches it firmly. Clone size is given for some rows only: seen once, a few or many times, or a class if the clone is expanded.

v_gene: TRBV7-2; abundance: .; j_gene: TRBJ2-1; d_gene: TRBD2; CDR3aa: CASSSRGTSGINEQFF
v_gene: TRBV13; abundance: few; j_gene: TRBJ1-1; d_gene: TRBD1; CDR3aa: CASSLVYSGTGRGNTEAFF
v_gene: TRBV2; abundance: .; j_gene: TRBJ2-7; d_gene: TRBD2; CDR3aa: CASRTPVAGGLHSYEQYF
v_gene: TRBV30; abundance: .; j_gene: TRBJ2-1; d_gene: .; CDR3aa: CAWTQGWRVNEQFF
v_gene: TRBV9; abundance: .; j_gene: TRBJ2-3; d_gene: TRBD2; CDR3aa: CASSGRAGSTDTQYF
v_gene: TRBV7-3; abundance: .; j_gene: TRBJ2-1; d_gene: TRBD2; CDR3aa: CASSPQRTSENEQFF
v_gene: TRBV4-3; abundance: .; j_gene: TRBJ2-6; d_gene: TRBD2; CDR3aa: CASSQEIRLAGVYSGANVLTF
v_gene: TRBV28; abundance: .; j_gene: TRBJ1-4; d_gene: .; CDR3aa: CASSYPGGGTTNEKLFF
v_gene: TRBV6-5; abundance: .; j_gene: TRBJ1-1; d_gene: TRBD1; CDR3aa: CATGTANTEAFF
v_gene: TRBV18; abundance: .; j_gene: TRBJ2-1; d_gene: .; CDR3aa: CASSPPGTSTNEQFF
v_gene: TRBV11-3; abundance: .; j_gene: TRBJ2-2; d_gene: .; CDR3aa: CASSLSGPGELFF
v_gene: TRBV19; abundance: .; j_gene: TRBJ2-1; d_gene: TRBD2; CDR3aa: CASSIAAGGYNEQFF
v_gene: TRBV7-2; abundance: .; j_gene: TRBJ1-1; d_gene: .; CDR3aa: CASSLGSQGMRKDTEAFF
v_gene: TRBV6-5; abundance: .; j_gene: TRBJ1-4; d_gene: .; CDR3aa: CASGRRGGNEKLFF
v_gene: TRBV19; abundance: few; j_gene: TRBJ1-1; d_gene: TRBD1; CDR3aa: CASSNRQGTTEAFF
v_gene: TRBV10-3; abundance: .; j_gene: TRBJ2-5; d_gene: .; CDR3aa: CAISERGIEETQYF